Sequencing of this TCR beta chain was carried out in a study of blood T cell repertoires in COVID-19. Trimming took 5 bases from V and 14 from J, leaving 10 bases between them. CDR3 length: 11 amino acids. CDR1 is MNHEY, CDR2 SVGEGT, per germline. The table came from immunoSEQ multiplex PCR; TCRdb's copy has only in-frame clones and leaves some out. The table shows more than 250,000 clones, with over 75% occurring only once. The chain joins TRBV6-2 or TRBV6-3 to TRBJ1-6; no reliable D call. This TCR derives from a man in his forties or fifties with active or convalescent COVID-19. Sequencing was done on a sample of peripheral blood. For the CDR3, the DNA is TGTGCCAGCAGTCCGAGCGGATCCCTCCACTTT. This translates into CASSPSGSLHF.